Listed here are 17 T cell receptor beta chains from one sample, sequenced in a study of blood T cell repertoires in COVID-19. Generated by immunoSEQ multiplex PCR, the TCRdb table keeps only in-frame clones and is missing some. Of about 80,000 clones in the sample, roughly four fifths are singletons; the top ten hold less than 25%. Material for sequencing was peripheral blood. These TCRs come from a human donor in a cohort sampled during active COVID-19.

V and J are TRBV7-8 and TRBJ2-3, with TRBD2 as a possible D gene (7 bases). The CDR3 totals 16 residues. Trimming cost V 0 bases and J 2 bases, with 12 bases left between them. The germline gives CDR1 SGHVS, CDR2 FQNEAQ. CDR3 sequence reads: CASSLAGGLDTDTQYF. In nucleotides, the CDR3 is TGTGCCAGCAGCTTAGCGGGGGGGCTTGACACAGATACGCAGTATTTT.

In this sample, this clone turned up a few times. V and J are TRBV5-6 and TRBJ1-5; D perhaps matches TRBD1 (5 bases). This CDR3 is 15 amino acids long. V was clipped by 4 bases and J by 4 bases, with 15 bases between them. Germline CDR1 is SGHDT and CDR2 is YYEEEE. CDR3 DNA sequence: TGTGCCAGCAGCCTATACGGGCGGGGGAATCAGCCCCAGCATTTT. The encoded protein is CASSLYGRGNQPQHF.

V and J are TRBV27 and TRBJ2-2; possibly TRBD1 for D (6 bases). The CDR3 spans 13 residues. Germline lookup yields CDR1 MNHEY and CDR2 SMNVEV (reference sequence). Trimming pared 4 bases from V and 8 bases from J, leaving 11 bases between. CDR3 sequence: CASSWGRRGELFF. CDR3 nucleotide sequence: TGTGCCAGCAGTTGGGGGCGGCGGGGGGAGCTGTTTTTT.

The chain links TRBV6-5 to TRBJ2-3; tentatively, D is TRBD1 (6 bases). CDR1 is MNHEY and CDR2 is SVGAGI in the germline V gene. V lost 8 bases, J lost 10 bases, and 16 bases lay in between. The CDR3 has 12 residues. The CDR3 sequence: CASGRDPGAQYF. CDR3 nucleotides: TGTGCCAGCGGTCGGGACCCAGGGGCGCAGTATTTT.

This clone was seen a single time. The chain employs TRBV2 and TRBJ1-3, with 8 bases that match TRBD1. CDR3 size: 14 residues. The germline V gene encodes CDR1 SNHLY and CDR2 FYNNEI. V gave up 6 bases and J gave up 4 bases; unmatched junction bases: 5. CDR3 amino acids: CASRDTGGGNTIYF. The DNA of the CDR3 is TGTGCCAGCAGGGACACAGGGGGAGGAAACACCATATATTTT.

The chain employs TRBV11-3 and TRBJ1-1, with 8 bases that match TRBD1. CDR3 length equals 13 residues. The V gene's germline CDR1 is SGHNT and CDR2 YENEEA. Trimming removed 5 bases from V and 5 bases from J; junction bases left unmatched: 4. As DNA, the CDR3 is TGTGCCAGCAGCCAGGACAGGGAAACTGAAGCTTTCTTT. Translation: CASSQDRETEAFF.

The CDR3 DNA reads TGTGCCATCAGTGATTCCGGGACTTATTCAACTAATGAAAAACTGTTTTTT. Translation gives CAISDSGTYSTNEKLFF. V usage is TRBV10-3 and J usage is TRBJ1-4; weak D call: TRBD1 (5 bases). Trimming removed 3 bases at V and 0 bases at J, with 14 bases between. Germline loops: CDR1 ENHRY, CDR2 SYGVKD. The CDR3 length is 17 residues.

The V call is TRBV19, the J call TRBJ1-6; a possible D gene is TRBD1 (6 bases). The V end lost 6 bases, the J end lost 10 bases, and 10 bases lay between the germline ends. Germline-derived CDR1 and CDR2 are LNHDA and SQIVND (reference sequence). This CDR3 spans 12 amino acids. CDR3 bases: TGTGCCAGTAGCCCACAGGGATCACCCCTCCACTTT. Its protein product is CASSPQGSPLHF.

This chain uses TRBV11-2 with TRBJ1-2, with 8 bases fitting TRBD1. V lost 5 bases to trimming and J lost 4 bases; unmatched junction nucleotides: 3. CDR1 and CDR2 (germline): SGHAT, FQNNGV. The CDR3 totals 13 residues. CDR3 region: CASSVGQGYGYTF. Here the CDR3 DNA reads TGTGCCAGCAGCGTTGGACAGGGCTATGGCTACACCTTC.

CDR3: CASIERDTRNQPQHF. CDR3 nucleotides: TGTGCCAGTATCGAGAGGGACACTCGCAATCAGCCCCAGCATTTT. The rearrangement joins TRBV19 to TRBJ1-5, with D possibly TRBD1 on 6 matching bases. V lost 7 bases and J lost 2, with 15 bases in between. The length of the CDR3 is 15 residues. Per germline, CDR1 LNHDA and CDR2 SQIVND (reference sequence).

The V and J genes are TRBV29-1 and TRBJ1-5; the D gene is possibly TRBD1 (6 bases). The CDR3 is 13 amino acids. V was pared by 4 bases and J by 5 bases, with 12 bases between. CDR1 is SQVTM and CDR2 is ANQGSEA in the germline V gene. CDR3 bases: TGCAGCGTTGCAGGGGCGCGGGATCAGCCCCAGCATTTT. It yields the protein CSVAGARDQPQHF.

The V call is TRBV6-5, the J call TRBJ1-2, with 7 bases identical to TRBD1. The CDR3 runs 15 residues. Germline V lookup: CDR1 MNHEY, CDR2 SVGAGI. V shed 5 bases and J 8 bases; nucleotides not matched to a gene: 14. CDR3 in DNA: TGTGCCAGCAGTCGGGGACAGCTTCTTCTTGGAGGCTACACCTTC. This codes for CASSRGQLLLGGYTF.

CDR3 in DNA: TGTGCCAGCAGTTCCCTAGCGGGGCCGAACATTAAGACCGGGGAGCTGTTTTTT. Translated, it gives CASSSLAGPNIKTGELFF. The chain joins TRBV28 to TRBJ2-2; 9 nucleotides line up with TRBD2. This CDR3 is built from 18 residues. V was pared by 4 bases and J by 5 bases, with 14 bases of the junction left unmatched. In germline, CDR1 is MDHEN, CDR2 SYDVKM.

The chain couples TRBV27 to TRBJ2-1, with 8 bases identical to TRBD2. Unmatched junction bases numbered 12, after V lost 6 bases and J lost 5 bases. Germline loops: CDR1 MNHEY, CDR2 SMNVEV (reference sequence). This CDR3 contains 16 residues. The CDR3, as DNA: TGTGCCAGCAGGGAACCGGGACTAGGTCGGAACAATGAGCAGTTCTTC. Translating gives CASREPGLGRNNEQFF.

The CDR3 nucleotides read TGTGCCAGCAGCCCGACAGCGAGCACAGATACGCAGTATTTT. This sequence encodes CASSPTASTDTQYF. The chain is built from TRBV7-3 and TRBJ2-3, with a tentative D call TRBD1 (5 bases). Germline loops: CDR1 SGHTA, CDR2 FQGTGA. V lost 5 bases and J 0 bases, leaving 9 bases between the germline ends. The CDR3 loop spans 14 amino acids.

This clone has only a few counts. The chain recombines TRBV11-2 with TRBJ2-7, with unresolved D. The V and J ends lost 8 bases and 0 bases respectively, with 14 bases between them. The CDR3 has 14 amino acids. CDR1 SGHAT and CDR2 FQNNGV come from the germline V gene. CDR3 DNA sequence: TGTGCCAGCGAAATCTGGCGGAGCTCCTACGAGCAGTACTTC. It yields the protein CASEIWRSSYEQYF.

This clone has only one observation. This chain uses TRBV9 with TRBJ2-2, with D uncertain. Germline-derived CDR1 and CDR2 are SGDLS and YYNGEE. The CDR3 runs to 14 residues. Trimming stripped 1 base from V and 4 bases from J, with 8 bases between. The CDR3 is CASSVRQFTGELFF. The CDR3 DNA reads as TGTGCCAGCAGCGTAAGACAATTCACCGGGGAGCTGTTTTTT.